This passage covers 10 T cell receptor beta chains from one sample sequenced in a study of T cells in Graves' hyperthyroidism and ophthalmopathy. TCR beta CDR3 sequences were amplified from RNA transcripts. Carried out on the TCR CDR3, a first-round RT-PCR used the HTBI primer set. From the multiplex PCR reads, TCRdb called clonotypes with MiXCR, one entry per CDR3 protein. Of roughly 740,000 distinct CDR3 sequences detected, around 17% appear once; the ten largest clones hold 8.4%. Sequenced material: blood. The receptors originated from a man younger than 30 with Graves' hyperthyroidism.

Many counts were recorded for this clonotype. The chain links TRBV12-3 or TRBV12-4 to TRBJ2-5, with TRBD2 matching 10 bases. The CDR3 length is 15 residues. V gave up 5 bases and J gave up 2 bases; unmatched junction bases: 5. CDR3: CASSPRTSGQETQYF. The CDR3 coding sequence is TGTGCCAGCAGTCCAAGGACTAGCGGTCAAGAGACCCAGTACTTC.

This clonotype was recorded at least ten times. The rearrangement joins TRBV11-2 to TRBJ2-7; 14 nucleotides line up with TRBD2. Germline values: CDR1 SGHAT, CDR2 FQNNGV. The CDR3 runs 16 residues. The J segment lost 9 bases and the V segment lost 3 bases, leaving 10 bases of the junction unmatched. This chain's CDR3 is CASSFAWTSGRRRQYF. The DNA for the CDR3 is TGTGCCAGCAGCTTTGCCTGGACTAGCGGGAGGAGGAGGCAGTACTTC.

Many counts were recorded for this clonotype. The chain couples TRBV13 to TRBJ2-6, with D tentatively TRBD1 or TRBD2 (5 bases each). The CDR3 extends over 16 amino acids. Germline values: CDR1 PRHDT, CDR2 FYEKMQ (reference sequence). V was cut by 1 base and J by 0 bases, with 7 bases left in between. CDR3: CASSLAGTSGANVLTF. CDR3 sequence (DNA): TGTGCCAGCAGCTTAGCAGGGACCTCTGGGGCCAACGTCCTGACTTTC.

The chain is built from TRBV18 and TRBJ2-3; 9 nucleotides line up with TRBD1. Germline V gene lookup returns CDR1 KGHSH and CDR2 LQKENI. J lost 3 bases, V lost 4 bases, and 8 bases had no gene match. The CDR3 loop spans 16 amino acids. The CDR3 DNA reads as TGTGCCAGCTCACAACTCCGGGACAGGGAGACAGATACGCAGTATTTT. Encoded protein: CASSQLRDRETDTQYF.

This clonotype was seen a few times. CDR3: CASSLGTSGRTTADTQYF. In DNA form, the CDR3 reads TGCGCCAGCAGCTTGGGGACTAGCGGGAGAACCACGGCAGATACGCAGTATTTT. The chain links TRBV5-1 to TRBJ2-3, with TRBD2 matching over 13 bases. V lost 0 bases to trimming and J lost 4 bases; unmatched junction nucleotides: 8. From germline, CDR1 is SGHRS and CDR2 YFSETQ. The CDR3 length is 18 residues.

This clonotype was seen a few times. The V and J genes are TRBV28 and TRBJ2-1; maybe TRBD1 (6 bases). Germline CDR1 reads MDHEN; CDR2 reads SYDVKM. V shed 7 bases and J shed 5 bases, with 15 bases lying between them. The CDR3 consists of 14 residues. The CDR3 here is CASNLGTPDNEQFF. The CDR3 DNA is TGTGCCAGCAATCTCGGGACACCGGACAATGAGCAGTTCTTC.

The table lists this clonotype with a few counts. The chain recombines TRBV10-3 with TRBJ1-1; TRBD1 matches 11 bases. CDR3 size: 16 residues. J gave up 3 bases and V 1 base, and 4 bases lay outside the gene matches. Germline V gives CDR1 ENHRY, CDR2 SYGVKD. DNA of the CDR3: TGTGCCATCAGTGAGTTGGGACAGGGGGTGGACACTGAAGCTTTCTTT. Amino acids: CAISELGQGVDTEAFF.

This clonotype was detected ten times or more. The chain employs TRBV28 and TRBJ2-5; D is perhaps TRBD1 or TRBD2 (5 bases each). Per germline, CDR1 MDHEN and CDR2 SYDVKM. CDR3 length: 15 residues. Trimming cost V 3 bases and J 5 bases, with 16 bases left between them. The CDR3 spells CASSFGTPLGETQYF. The CDR3 DNA reads as TGTGCCAGCAGTTTCGGGACCCCCCTTGGGGAGACCCAGTACTTC.

This chain connects TRBV24-1 to TRBJ2-1; D uncertain. This CDR3 is built from 13 residues. CDR1 KGHDR and CDR2 SFDVKD come from the germline V gene. Trimming shortened V by 0 bases and J by 7 bases, and 6 bases separated the two germline ends. Here the CDR3 DNA reads TGTGCCACCAGTGATTTGAGAATAAATGAGCAGTTCTTC. Its protein product is CATSDLRINEQFF.

This clonotype was observed at least ten times. The V gene is TRBV2, the J gene TRBJ2-1, with D possibly TRBD1 on 6 matching bases. The ends were cut back, 1 base at V and 4 bases at J, with 11 bases in the middle. The CDR3 has 15 amino acids. CDR1 is SNHLY, CDR2 FYNNEI, per germline. The CDR3 loop reads CASSEVGTNYNEQFF. CDR3 bases: TGTGCCAGCAGTGAAGTTGGGACAAATTACAATGAGCAGTTCTTC.